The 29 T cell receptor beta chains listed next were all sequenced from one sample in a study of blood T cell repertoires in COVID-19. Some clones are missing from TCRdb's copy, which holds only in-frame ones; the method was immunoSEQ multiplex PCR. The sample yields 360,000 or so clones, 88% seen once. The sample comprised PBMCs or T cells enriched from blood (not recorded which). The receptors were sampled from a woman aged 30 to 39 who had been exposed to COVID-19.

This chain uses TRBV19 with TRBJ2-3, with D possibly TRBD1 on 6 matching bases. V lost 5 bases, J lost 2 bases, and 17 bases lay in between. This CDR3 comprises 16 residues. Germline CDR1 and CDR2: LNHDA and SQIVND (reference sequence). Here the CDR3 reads CASSSTGLPITDTQYF. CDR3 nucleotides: TGTGCCAGTAGTTCTACAGGGCTCCCTATCACAGATACGCAGTATTTT. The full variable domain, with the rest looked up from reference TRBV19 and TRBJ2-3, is DGGITQSPKYLFRKEGQNVTLSCEQNLNHDAMYWYRQDPGQGLRLIYYSQIVNDFQKGDIAEGYSVSREKKESFPLTVTSAQKNPTAFYLCASSSTGLPITDTQYFGPGTRLTVL.

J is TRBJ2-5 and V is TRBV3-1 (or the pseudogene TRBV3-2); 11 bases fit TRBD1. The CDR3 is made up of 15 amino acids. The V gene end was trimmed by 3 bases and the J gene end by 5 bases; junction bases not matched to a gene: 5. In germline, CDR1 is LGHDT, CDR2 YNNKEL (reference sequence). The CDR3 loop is CASSHGQGAGETQYF. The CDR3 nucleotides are TGTGCCAGCAGCCATGGACAGGGGGCAGGGGAGACCCAGTACTTC.

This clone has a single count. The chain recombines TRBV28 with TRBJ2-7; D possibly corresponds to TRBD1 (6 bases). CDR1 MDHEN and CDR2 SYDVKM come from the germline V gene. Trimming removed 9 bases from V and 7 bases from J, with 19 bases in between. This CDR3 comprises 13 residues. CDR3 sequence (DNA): TGTGCCAGTCAAGAAGGGGGAGTGGGGGAGCAGTACTTC. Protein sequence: CASQEGGVGEQYF.

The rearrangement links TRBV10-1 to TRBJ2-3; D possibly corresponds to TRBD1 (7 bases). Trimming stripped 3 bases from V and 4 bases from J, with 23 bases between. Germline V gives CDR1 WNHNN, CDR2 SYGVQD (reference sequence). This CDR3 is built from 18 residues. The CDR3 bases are TGCGCCAGCAGTGACCTTCTGTCGGGGGACAGAGGCCCAGATACGCAGTATTTT. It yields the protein CASSDLLSGDRGPDTQYF.

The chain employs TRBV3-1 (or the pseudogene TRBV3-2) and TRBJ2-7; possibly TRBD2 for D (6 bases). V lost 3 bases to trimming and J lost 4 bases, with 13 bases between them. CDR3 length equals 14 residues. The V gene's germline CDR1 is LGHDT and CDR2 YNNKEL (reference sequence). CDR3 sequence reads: CASSHGGIVYEQYF. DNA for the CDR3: TGTGCCAGCAGCCACGGCGGGATAGTTTACGAGCAGTACTTC.

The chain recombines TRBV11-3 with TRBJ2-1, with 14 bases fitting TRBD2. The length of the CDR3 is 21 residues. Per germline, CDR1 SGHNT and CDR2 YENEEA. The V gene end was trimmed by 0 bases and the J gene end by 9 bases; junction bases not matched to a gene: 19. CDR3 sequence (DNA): TGTGCCAGCAGCTTAGATGTTGGGGGATTTCTGGGGACTAGCGGGAGAATTGAGCAGTTCTTC. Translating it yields CASSLDVGGFLGTSGRIEQFF.

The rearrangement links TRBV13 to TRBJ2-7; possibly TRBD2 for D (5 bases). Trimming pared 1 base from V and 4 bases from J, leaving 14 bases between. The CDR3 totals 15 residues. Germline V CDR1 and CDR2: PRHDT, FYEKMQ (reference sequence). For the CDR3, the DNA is TGTGCCAGCAGCTTAGCGGGGTCCATCCATTACGAGCAGTACTTC. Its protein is CASSLAGSIHYEQYF.

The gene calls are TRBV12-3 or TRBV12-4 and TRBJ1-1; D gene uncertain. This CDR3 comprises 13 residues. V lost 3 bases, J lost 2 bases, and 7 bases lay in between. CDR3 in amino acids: CASSFKRNTEAFF. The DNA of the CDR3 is TGTGCCAGCAGTTTTAAGCGTAACACTGAAGCTTTCTTT.

The chain's CDR3 is CASSLLAYEQYF. The CDR3 coding sequence is TGTGCCAGCAGTTTGCTAGCGTACGAGCAGTACTTC. The chain recombines TRBV12-3 or TRBV12-4 with TRBJ2-7; D might be TRBD2 (6 bases). There are 12 residues in the CDR3. Deletions cut 3 bases from V and 4 bases from J, with 7 bases between.

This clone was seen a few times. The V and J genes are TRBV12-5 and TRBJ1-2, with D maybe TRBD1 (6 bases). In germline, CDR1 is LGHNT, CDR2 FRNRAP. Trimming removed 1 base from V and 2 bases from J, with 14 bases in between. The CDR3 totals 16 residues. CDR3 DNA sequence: TGTGCTAGTGGTTTGGCCGTGGGGGACATAAACTATGGCTACACCTTC. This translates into CASGLAVGDINYGYTF.

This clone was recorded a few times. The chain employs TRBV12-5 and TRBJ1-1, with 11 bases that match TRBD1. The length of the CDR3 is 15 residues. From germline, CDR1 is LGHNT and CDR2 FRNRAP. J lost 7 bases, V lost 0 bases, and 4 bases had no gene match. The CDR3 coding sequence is TGTGCTAGTGGTTTGGTGACCGGGACAGGGGGTGAAGCTTTCTTT. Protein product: CASGLVTGTGGEAFF.

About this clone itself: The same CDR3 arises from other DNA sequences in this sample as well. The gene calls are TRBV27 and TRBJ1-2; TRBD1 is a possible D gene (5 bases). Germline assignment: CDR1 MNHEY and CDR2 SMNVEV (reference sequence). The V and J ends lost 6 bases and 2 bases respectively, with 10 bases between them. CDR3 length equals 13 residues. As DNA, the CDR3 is TGTGCCAGCAGCCCCGGGGGAAACTATGGCTACACCTTC. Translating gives CASSPGGNYGYTF.

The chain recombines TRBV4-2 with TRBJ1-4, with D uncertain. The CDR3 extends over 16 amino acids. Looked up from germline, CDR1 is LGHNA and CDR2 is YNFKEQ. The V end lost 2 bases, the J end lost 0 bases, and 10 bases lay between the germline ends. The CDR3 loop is CASSQMTVATNEKLFF. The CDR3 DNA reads TGTGCCAGCAGCCAAATGACTGTCGCAACTAATGAAAAACTGTTTTTT.

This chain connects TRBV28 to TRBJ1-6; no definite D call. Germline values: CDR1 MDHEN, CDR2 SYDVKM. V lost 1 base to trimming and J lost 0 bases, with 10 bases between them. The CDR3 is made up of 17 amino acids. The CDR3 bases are TGTGCCAGCAGTTTATCCCAGTGGAGCTCCTATAATTCACCCCTCCACTTT. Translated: CASSLSQWSSYNSPLHF.

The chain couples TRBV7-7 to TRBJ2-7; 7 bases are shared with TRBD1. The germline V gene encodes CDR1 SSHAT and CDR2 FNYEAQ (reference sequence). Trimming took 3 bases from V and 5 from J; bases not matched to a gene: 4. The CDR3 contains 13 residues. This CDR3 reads CASSFNRGDEQYF. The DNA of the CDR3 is TGTGCCAGCAGCTTCAACAGGGGCGACGAGCAGTACTTC.

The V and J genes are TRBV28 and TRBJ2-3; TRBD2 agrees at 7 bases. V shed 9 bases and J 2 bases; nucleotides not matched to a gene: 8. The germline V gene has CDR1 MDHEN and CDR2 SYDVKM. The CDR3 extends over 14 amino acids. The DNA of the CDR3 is TGTGCCAGTCGAAAGCGGGATTCCACAGATACGCAGTATTTT. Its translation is CASRKRDSTDTQYF.

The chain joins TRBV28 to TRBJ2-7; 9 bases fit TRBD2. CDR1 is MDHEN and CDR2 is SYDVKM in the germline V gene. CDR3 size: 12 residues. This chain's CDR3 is CAIAGATYEQYF. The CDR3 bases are TGTGCTATAGCGGGAGCCACCTACGAGCAGTACTTC.

The CDR3 loop reads CAIRPLAGGDSGANVLTF. The CDR3 nucleotides are TGTGCCATCAGGCCACTAGCGGGAGGGGATAGTGGGGCCAACGTCCTGACTTTC. This chain uses TRBV10-3 with TRBJ2-6; 13 positions match TRBD2. V dropped 6 bases and J dropped 3; count of bases not matched to a gene: 8. The germline gives CDR1 ENHRY, CDR2 SYGVKD. CDR3 size: 18 residues.

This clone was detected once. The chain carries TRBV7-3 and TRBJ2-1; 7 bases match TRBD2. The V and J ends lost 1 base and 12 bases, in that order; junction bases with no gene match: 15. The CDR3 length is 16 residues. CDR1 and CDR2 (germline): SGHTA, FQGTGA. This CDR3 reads CASSLIGREPNGGQFF. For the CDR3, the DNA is TGTGCCAGCAGCTTAATAGGGCGGGAGCCCAACGGGGGGCAGTTCTTC.

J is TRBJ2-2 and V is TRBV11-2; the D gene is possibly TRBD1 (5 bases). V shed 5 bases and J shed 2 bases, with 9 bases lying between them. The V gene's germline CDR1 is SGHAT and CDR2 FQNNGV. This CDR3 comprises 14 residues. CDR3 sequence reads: CASSPGQNTGELFF. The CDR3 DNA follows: TGTGCCAGCAGCCCTGGACAAAACACCGGGGAGCTGTTTTTT.

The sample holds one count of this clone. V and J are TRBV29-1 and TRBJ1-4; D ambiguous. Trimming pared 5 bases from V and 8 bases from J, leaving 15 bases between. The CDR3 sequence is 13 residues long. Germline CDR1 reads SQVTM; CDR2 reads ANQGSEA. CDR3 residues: CSVRGVLREKLFF. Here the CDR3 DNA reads TGCAGCGTTCGGGGAGTCTTAAGGGAAAAACTGTTTTTT.

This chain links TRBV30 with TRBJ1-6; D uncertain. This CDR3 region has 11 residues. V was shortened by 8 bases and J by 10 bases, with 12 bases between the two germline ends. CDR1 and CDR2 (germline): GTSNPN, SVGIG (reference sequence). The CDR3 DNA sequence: TGTGCCAGCGGCAGTCCCTCACCCCTCCACTTT. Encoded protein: CASGSPSPLHF. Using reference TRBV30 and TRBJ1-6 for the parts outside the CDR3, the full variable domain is SQTIHQWPATLVQPVGSPLSLECTVEGTSNPNLYWYRQAAGRGLQLLFYSVGIGQISSEVPQNLSASRPQDRQFILSSKKLLLSDSGFYLCASGSPSPLHFGNGTRLTVT.

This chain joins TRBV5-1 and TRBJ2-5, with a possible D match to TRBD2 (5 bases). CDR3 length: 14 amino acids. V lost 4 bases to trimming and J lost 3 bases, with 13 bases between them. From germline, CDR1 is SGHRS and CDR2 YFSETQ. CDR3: CASSGSSRKETQYF. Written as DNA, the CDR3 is TGCGCCAGCAGCGGGAGTAGCAGAAAAGAGACCCAGTACTTC.

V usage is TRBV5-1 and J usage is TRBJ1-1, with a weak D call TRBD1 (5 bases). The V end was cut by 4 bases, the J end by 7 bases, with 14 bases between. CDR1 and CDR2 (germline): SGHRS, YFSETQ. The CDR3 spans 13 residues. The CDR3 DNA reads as TGCGCCAGCAGCCCTCGGGGGGGGAGTGAAGCTTTCTTT. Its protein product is CASSPRGGSEAFF.

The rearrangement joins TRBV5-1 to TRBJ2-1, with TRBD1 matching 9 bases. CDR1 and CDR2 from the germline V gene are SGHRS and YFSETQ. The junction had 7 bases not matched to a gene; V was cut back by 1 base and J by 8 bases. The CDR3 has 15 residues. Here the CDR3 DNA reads TGCGCCAGCAGCTTGACAGGGGGCAACGAGGATGAGCAGTTCTTC. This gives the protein CASSLTGGNEDEQFF.

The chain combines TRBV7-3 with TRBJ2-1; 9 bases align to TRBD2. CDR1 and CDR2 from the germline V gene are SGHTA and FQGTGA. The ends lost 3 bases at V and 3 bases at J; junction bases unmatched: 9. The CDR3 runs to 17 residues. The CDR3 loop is CASSFPSSGTNYNEQFF. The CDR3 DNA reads TGTGCCAGCAGCTTTCCTTCTAGCGGGACAAACTACAATGAGCAGTTCTTC. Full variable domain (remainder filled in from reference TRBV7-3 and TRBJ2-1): GAGVSQTPSNKVTEKGKYVELRCDPISGHTALYWYRQSLGQGPEFLIYFQGTGAADDSGLPNDRFFAVRPEGSVSTLKIQRTERGDSAVYLCASSFPSSGTNYNEQFFGPGTRLTVL.

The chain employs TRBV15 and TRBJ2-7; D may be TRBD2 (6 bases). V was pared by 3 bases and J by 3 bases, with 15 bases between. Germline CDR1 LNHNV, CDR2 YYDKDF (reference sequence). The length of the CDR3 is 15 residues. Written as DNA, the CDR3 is TGTGCCACCAGCAGCAGATCCGGGGGATACTACGAGCAGTACTTC. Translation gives CATSSRSGGYYEQYF.

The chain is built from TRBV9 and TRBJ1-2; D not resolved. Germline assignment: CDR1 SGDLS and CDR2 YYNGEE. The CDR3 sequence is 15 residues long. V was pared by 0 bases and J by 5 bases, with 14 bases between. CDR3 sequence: CASSVDGMGHYGYTF. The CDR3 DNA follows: TGTGCCAGCAGCGTAGATGGCATGGGCCATTATGGCTACACCTTC. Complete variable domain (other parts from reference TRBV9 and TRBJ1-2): DSGVTQTPKHLITATGQRVTLRCSPRSGDLSVYWYQQSLDQGLQFLIQYYNGEERAKGNILERFSAQQFPDLHSELNLSSLELGDSALYFCASSVDGMGHYGYTFGSGTRLTVV.

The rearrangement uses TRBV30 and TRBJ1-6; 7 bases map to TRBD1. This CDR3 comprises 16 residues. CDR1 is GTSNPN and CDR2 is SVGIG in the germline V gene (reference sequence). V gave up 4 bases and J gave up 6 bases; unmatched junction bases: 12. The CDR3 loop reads CAWNWGRGQFNSPLHF. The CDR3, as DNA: TGTGCCTGGAATTGGGGTAGGGGACAGTTTAATTCACCCCTCCACTTT.